Included here is one TCR beta chain sequence, with context. It lacks a known antigen. No much larger clonotype is one base removed from it; base qualities were not supplied. The sample's time point label, decoded: cycle 4 day 1 (C4D1), after 5 to 7 weeks of nivolumab. Every trial patient had relapsed following autologous stem cell transplantation, and prior brentuximab vedotin exposure was what differed among cohorts A, B and C. The trial cohort was composed of about 54 patients with relapsed/refractory classical Hodgkin lymphoma, for whom complete response, partial response or progressive disease was recorded as best overall response. Trial patients were treated with single-agent nivolumab in the multi-cohort phase II CheckMate 205 trial. Best overall response was determined by an independent review committee according to the 2007 International Working Group response criteria. Trial PBMCs were collected immediately before nivolumab initiation (C1D1) and during therapy at cycle 2 day 1 and cycle 4 day 1. Peripheral blood was collected in 8 mL Vacutainer Cell Preparation Tubes, from which PBMCs were isolated by centrifugation and then cryopreserved.

Genomic DNA was extracted with the Qiagen DNeasy kit from unsorted PBMCs and from negatively selected CD4+ and CD8+ fractions. TCR beta CDR3 regions were subjected to amplification by immunoSEQ multiplex PCR with primers that anneal to V and J segments. A synthetic immune receptor repertoire was used to minimize amplification bias, and any residual bias was removed computationally once sequencing was done. In the original analysis: Repertoire diversity was quantified as the Shannon entropy index using custom Python scripts. The unsorted, CD4+ and CD8+ repertoires were each analyzed separately, with the exception of combined analyses, where CD4+ and CD8+ sequences were merged in silico. A clone was considered expanded if an increase in frequency of at least 2-fold after treatment relative to C1D1 was found, and a pseudocount of 0.5 was applied to clones undetected at baseline. Clones with 0 or 1 copy at C1D1 were defined as singleton clones, while clones with 2 or more copies were defined as non-singleton clones. Clones expanded in unsorted samples were assigned a CD4+, CD8+ or unknown annotation through matching of protein sequences in sorted samples from the same patient. Wilcoxon tests on paired samples were used to test changes in diversity from C1D1 to C4D1. Sourced from immuneACCESS, this table was stored by TCRdb with only in-frame sequences that have V and J called. A share of the clones is absent; for the studies checked, an unresolved V gene accounts for under half, and the remainder has no known explanation. D and trimming were read from the DNA, whereas the V and J calls and clone size are those reported in that table. This sample has roughly 100,000 clones in its table, and around nine tenths of those were observed once. The ten largest clones add up to over 15% of the sample.

This entry belongs to a study of PD-1 blockade in classical Hodgkin lymphoma (dated by TCRdb to 2019 to 2021). With respect to the entire study: Nivolumab dosing was 3 mg/kg intravenously every 2 weeks, continuing until either disease progression or unacceptable toxicity. The study used CyTOF and TCR beta sequencing to define a peripheral blood immune signature of response to PD-1 blockade in classical Hodgkin lymphoma.

Results the study describes overall, beyond this receptor: Among trial patients, those achieving complete response had baseline diversity similar to that of newly diagnosed patients, while diversity was significantly lower in partial responders and progressors. Diversity was lower in patients who began nivolumab less than 1 year after ASCT, so these patients were left out of later analyses to avoid confounding by immune reconstitution. CD4+ but not CD8+ TCR diversity rose significantly by C4D1 (p=0.0027 vs p=0.16), most apparent in complete responders (p=0.02). The study was limited to a single clinical trial cohort, and causes of repertoire differences, possibly disease activity or prior therapy, remained undefined. Newly diagnosed patients were reported to have lower baseline TCR diversity than healthy donors, and relapsed/refractory patients were reported to have lower baseline TCR diversity still.

The CDR3 starts with the cysteine, ends with the phenylalanine, and has 14 residues. Only the CDR3 part of the read is kept: 42 bases, read in frame from the first base. V is trimmed back by 5 bases and J by 1 base, and the junction contains 5 bases that no gene match accounts for. From the germline V gene, CDR1 is SGHRS and CDR2 is YFSETQ. The source is a human donor with classical Hodgkin lymphoma. Sequences were derived from peripheral blood mononuclear cells (PBMCs), sampled before the fourth cycle of nivolumab. Recombination joined TRBV5-1 with TRBJ1-1; the central 7 bases match TRBD1. The CDR3 in this case is CASRPQGGNTEAFF. The DNA reads TGCGCCAGCAGGCCGCAGGGGGGGAACACTGAAGCTTTCTTT.